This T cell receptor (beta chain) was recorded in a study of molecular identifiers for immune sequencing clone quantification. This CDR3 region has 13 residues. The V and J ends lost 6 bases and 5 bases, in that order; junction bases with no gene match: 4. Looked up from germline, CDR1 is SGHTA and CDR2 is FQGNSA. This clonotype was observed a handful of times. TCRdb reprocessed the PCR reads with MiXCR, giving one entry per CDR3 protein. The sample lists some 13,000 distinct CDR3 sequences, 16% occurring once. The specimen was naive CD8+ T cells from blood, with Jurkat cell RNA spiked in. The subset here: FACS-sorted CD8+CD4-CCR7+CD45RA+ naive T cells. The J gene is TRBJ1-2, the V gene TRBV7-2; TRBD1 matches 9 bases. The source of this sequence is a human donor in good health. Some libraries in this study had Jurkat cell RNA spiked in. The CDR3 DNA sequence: TGTGCCAGCAGTCTCGGACAGGGGTATGGCTACACCTTC. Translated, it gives CASSLGQGYGYTF. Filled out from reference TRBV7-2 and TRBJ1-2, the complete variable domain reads GAGVSQSPSNKVTEKGKDVELRCDPISGHTALYWYRQSLGQGLEFLIYFQGNSAPDKSGLPSDRFSAERTGGSVSTLTIQRTQQEDSAVYLCASSLGQGYGYTFGSGTRLTVV.